This is a list of T cell receptor beta chains from one sample in a study of blood T cell repertoires in COVID-19. TCRdb keeps only in-frame clones here, not all; method: immunoSEQ multiplex PCR. Among roughly 120,000 clones, roughly nine tenths were seen once, and the ten largest hold 6% to 9.5%. The sample consisted of peripheral blood. These receptors all stem from a man between 70 and 80 years old who had recovered from COVID-19. CDR3s include the opening cysteine and the closing phenylalanine or tryptophan. D genes are given only for firm matches. Not all rows give a size; the values are once, few, many and, for expanded clones, a class.

j_call v_call clone_size d_call cdr3_nt cdr3_aa
TRBJ1-5 TRBV19 - - TGTGCCAGTAGTGGAGTCGGCGGCAGAAATCAGCCCCAGCATTTT CASSGVGGRNQPQHF
TRBJ2-7 TRBV5-4 - TRBD1 TGTGCCAGCAGCCTTCCCGGGACAGGGAGCCACGAGCAGTACTTC CASSLPGTGSHEQYF
TRBJ2-2 TRBV5-6 - - TGTGCCAGCAGCTTGGTTTCCGGGGTCGGGGAGCTGTTTTTT CASSLVSGVGELFF
TRBJ2-7 TRBV28 - - TGTGCCACCGAAGGGGGGGCCTTATCCTACGAGCAGTACTTC CATEGGALSYEQYF
TRBJ1-5 TRBV7-9 - - TGTGCCAGCAGCTTAGCGGAGGCCCCCAATCAGCCCCAGCATTTT CASSLAEAPNQPQHF
TRBJ2-4 TRBV3-1/TRBV3-2 - - TGTGCCAGCAGCCAATCTCCAGGCCAAAACATTCAGTACTTC CASSQSPGQNIQYF
TRBJ1-5 TRBV28 few - TGTGCCAGCCGCCTTCAGAGCAATCAGCCCCAGCATTTT CASRLQSNQPQHF
TRBJ2-6 TRBV7-2 - - TGTGCCAGCAGAACAGGGTTTGGGGCCAACGTCCTGACTTTC CASRTGFGANVLTF
TRBJ2-5 TRBV7-2 - - TGTGCCAGCAGCTCTAGCGTCCAAGAGACCCAGTACTTC CASSSSVQETQYF
TRBJ2-5 TRBV5-1 - - TGCGCCAGCAGCTTGGATTCGGGGGATGAGGGGACCCAGTACTTC CASSLDSGDEGTQYF
TRBJ2-1 TRBV7-2 - TRBD2 TGTGCCAGCAGCTCTAGCGGGGCCGCATCCTACAATGAGCAGTTCTTC CASSSSGAASYNEQFF
TRBJ1-1 TRBV28 - TRBD1 TGTGCCAGCAGACAGGGGGGAAGCACTGAAGCTTTCTTT CASRQGGSTEAFF
TRBJ2-3 TRBV5-1 - TRBD2 TGCGCCAGCAGCTTAGGGACTAGCGGGAGAGATACGCAGTATTTT CASSLGTSGRDTQYF